The 3 T cell receptor beta chains listed next were all sequenced from one sample in a study of vaccination effects on CD4 cells after COVID-19. Antigen-specific CD4+ T cells were first expanded with viral peptide pools by the ViraFEST assay and only then sequenced. Having been cultured for around ten days, the cells underwent CD4+ T cell isolation. The person's infection with SARS-CoV-2, confirmed by PCR, took place between March and December 2020. Their antigen targets remain unknown. The protocol was immunoSEQ multiplex PCR, while the TCRdb copy is restricted to in-frame clones and leaves out a portion. The data hold roughly 23,000 clones, with roughly 76% observed a single time. The specimen was CD4+ T cells from PBMCs cultured with SARS-CoV-2 spike peptides, collected before COVID-19 vaccination. The receptor set was obtained from a human donor who had a prior SARS-CoV-2 infection.

The chain carries TRBV7-2 and TRBJ2-7, with D perhaps matching TRBD2 (7 bases). V lost 2 bases and J lost 10, with 18 bases in between. The CDR3 loop spans 14 amino acids. Germline V gives CDR1 SGHTA, CDR2 FQGNSA. The chain's CDR3 is CASSLRTGGAEQYF. CDR3 DNA sequence: TGTGCCAGCAGCTTAAGGACTGGGGGGGCCGAACAGTACTTC.

This clone was seen only once. V and J are TRBV11-2 and TRBJ1-1; no firm D call. The CDR3 has 14 amino acids. Per the germline V gene, CDR1 is SGHAT and CDR2 is FQNNGV. V lost 0 bases to trimming and J lost 10 bases, with 15 bases between them. The CDR3 here is CASSLDLSRPGAFF. DNA for the CDR3: TGTGCCAGCAGCTTAGATCTTAGCCGTCCTGGAGCTTTCTTT.

V and J are TRBV28 and TRBJ2-7; the match to TRBD1 covers 9 bases. V lost 5 bases to trimming and J lost 0 bases; unmatched junction nucleotides: 5. The CDR3 sequence is 15 residues long. Germline V CDR1 and CDR2: MDHEN, SYDVKM. CDR3 amino acids: CASSGPGQGSYEQYF. The CDR3 nucleotides read TGTGCCAGCAGTGGACCGGGACAGGGCTCCTACGAGCAGTACTTC.